This paragraph reports one T cell receptor beta chain. The data were produced by immunoSEQ multiplex PCR, yet TCRdb's version contains in-frame clones alone and is incomplete. Here the sample spans roughly 90,000 clones, roughly 89% being singletons. Per the germline V gene, CDR1 is SGHRS and CDR2 is YFSETQ. Trimming cost V 3 bases and J 7 bases; bases outside gene matches: 6. The CDR3 length is 15 residues. The source of the sample is a study of OX40 agonist ivuxolimab in advanced cancers. This chain links TRBV5-1 with TRBJ2-3, with TRBD2 matching 12 bases. The sequencing here drew on CD4+ or CD8+ T cells sorted from blood, taken in a trial of the OX40 agonist ivuxolimab. The receptor comes from an adult with an advanced solid tumor such as melanoma, head and neck, liver or kidney cancer. CDR3 in DNA: TGCGCCAGCAGCTCGGCACTAGCGGGGGGAAATACGCAGTATTTT. Its translation is CASSSALAGGNTQYF.